This TCR beta chain was obtained from a study of blood T cell repertoires in COVID-19. Study at large: T cells, B-cell-depleted T cells, or PBMCs supplied cDNA or gDNA.

The CDR3 length is 15 residues. The ends lost 4 bases at V and 8 bases at J; junction bases unmatched: 10. CDR1 and CDR2 (germline): MNHEY, SVGAGI. Methods used by the authors: Estimates of nucleated cell counts were drawn from the amplification of reference gene primers. The method was immunoSEQ multiplex PCR; TCRdb's version includes in-frame clones alone and lacks a portion of them. V, J and clone size are those of that table, while D and trimming were read from the DNA. The table has some 110,000 clones, under 90% seen once. This TCR came from a woman aged 55-69 years with acute or convalescent COVID-19. Input material: peripheral blood. This chain uses TRBV6-5 with TRBJ2-7; 11 bases are a match to TRBD1. The CDR3, as DNA: TGTGCCAGCAGTTCAGTACGGGACAGGGGGAATCAGCAGTACTTC. It translates to CASSSVRDRGNQQYF.